This entry features one TCR beta chain sequence. Its antigen is not yet known. The record has no base qualities; no much larger clone is one base away. What the time point label conveys for this sample: about 28 days (+/-7) after the second vaccine dose. The treatment or condition label here, explained by the study, means: meningococcal conjugate vaccine given as trial control. Vaccinee samples came from UK trials COV001 and COV002, including a single-blind randomized controlled phase 2/3 trial of AZD1222 (ChAdOx1 nCoV-19) in healthy adults. Trial participant PBMC samples were collected at day 0 and day 28 after the second dose for TCRbeta chain sequencing. The sample comes from a study of T cell responses to AZD1222 COVID-19 vaccine (dated by TCRdb to the early 2020s). Some background on the complete study: A total of approximately 240 trial participants underwent TCR sequencing, of whom approximately 200 had received two doses of AZD1222 and around 25 had received two doses of the MenACWY control vaccine. Trial participants were enrolled by age into subgroups of 18-55, 56-69 and 70-plus years, and around 150, 28 and 57 TCR-sequenced participants, respectively, were included in these subgroups. Points the paper makes about the study in general: The whole spike protein was spanned by vaccine-associated CD4 TCRs, and dominant responses were seen in regions 160-218 and 743-854. No day 14 peak-response samples were available, so repertoires were characterized only after the peak T cell response. In the small 56-69-year group, the increase in depth fell short of significance, most likely because of low power. Participants were mostly white British, with more females than males. The authors suggested clonal diversity may have been underestimated. After two AZD1222 doses, both the breadth and the depth of spike-specific TCRs were significantly higher than at day 0 and than in MenACWY recipients. Nearly half of unique spike-specific TCRs reportedly recognized epitopes outside regions mutated in the B.1.351 and B.1.1.7 variants. Conclusions about previously exposed vaccinees are limited, since just five to seven AZD1222 recipients were seropositive for SARS-CoV-2 at baseline.

The germline V and J ends show losses of 0 bases and 7 bases respectively, and no gene match explains 11 bases of the junction. In the germline V gene, CDR1 corresponds to KGHDR and CDR2 to SFDVKD. The CDR3, from cysteine to phenylalanine, totals 17 residues. The kept DNA is CDR3 alone, 51 bases in frame from the first base. The CDR3 regions of human TCRbeta chains were analyzed by immunosequencing. From the authors' description of their analysis: TCRs in the repertoires were matched against a reference library of SARS-CoV-2-specific TCRs that had been generated with the MIRA antigen-specificity platform. Breadth was defined as the fraction of unique TCRs that were SARS-CoV-2-associated, and depth was defined as the fraction of total T cells that were SARS-CoV-2-associated. Using the MIRA data, every spike-specific TCR was mapped to the spike region that the TCR reacted to and assigned to either a CD4 or a CD8 class. Log10-transformed breadth and depth values were compared by one-way ANOVA with Sidak's multiple comparisons tests. Imported from immuneACCESS, the table was reduced by TCRdb to in-frame sequences with V and J called. These copies leave out some clones; in studies compared against another copy, an unresolved V gene accounts for under half, and the cause of the remainder is not known. The DNA gave D and trimming, while V, J and clone size come from that table. For this sample there are 150,000 to 200,000 clones; more than 80% appear just once. The top ten hold roughly 4% of the sample.

The TCR sequence derives from an adult who received the MenACWY meningococcal vaccine as a control. The specimen comprised peripheral blood, sampled 28 days after the second dose of the MenACWY control vaccine. The V and J segments used are TRBV24-1 and TRBJ2-1; 7 middle bases align to TRBD1. The CDR3 protein sequence reads: CATSDLRGQPSTNEQFF. In nucleotide form, the sequence is TGTGCCACCAGTGATTTGAGGGGACAGCCGTCAACGAATGAGCAGTTCTTC.